One sample yielded the 5 T cell receptor beta chains listed below, sequenced in a study of blood T cell repertoires in COVID-19. Sequencing was performed with immunoSEQ multiplex PCR; in TCRdb, only in-frame clones are kept and a portion is missing. The repertoire includes roughly 260,000 clones, approximately 92% of them detected once, and under 3% sits in the top ten. Input material: peripheral blood. Receptors were obtained from a person under 35 with COVID-19, enrolled during active disease.

The rearrangement links TRBV7-9 to TRBJ2-2; 7 bases line up with TRBD2. The CDR3 has 16 amino acids. Unmatched junction bases numbered 8, after V lost 3 bases and J lost 4 bases. The germline V gene encodes CDR1 SEHNR and CDR2 FQNEAQ (reference sequence). The CDR3 region has the DNA TGTGCCAGCAGCTTCGCGGGGGAGATAGGCACCGGGGAGCTGTTTTTT. Translation gives CASSFAGEIGTGELFF.

The rearrangement joins TRBV19 to TRBJ1-1, with 10 nucleotides matching TRBD1. The germline CDR1 and CDR2 sequences are LNHDA and SQIVND (reference sequence). Trimming removed 3 bases from V and 6 bases from J; junction bases left unmatched: 13. The CDR3 has 17 amino acids. DNA for the CDR3: TGTGCCAGTAGTATTACCCCTCCGGGACAGGGGAGCCCTGAAGCTTTCTTT. Protein product: CASSITPPGQGSPEAFF.

The chain combines TRBV6-6 with TRBJ1-1; D might be TRBD1 (6 bases). This CDR3 is 14 amino acids long. Germline values: CDR1 MNHNY, CDR2 SVGAGI (reference sequence). V was trimmed by 2 bases and J by 2 bases, leaving 9 bases between them. The CDR3 DNA follows: TGTGCCAGCAGTTACCGAGGGGGAAACACTGAAGCTTTCTTT. Protein sequence: CASSYRGGNTEAFF.

The chain links TRBV9 to TRBJ2-1, with a possible D match to TRBD2 (6 bases). The V gene's germline CDR1 is SGDLS and CDR2 YYNGEE. Deletions cut 0 bases from V and 5 bases from J, with 18 bases between. This CDR3 has 17 residues. In DNA form, the CDR3 reads TGTGCCAGCAGCGTAGCGCGTAGTAGCGGAATAGACAATGAGCAGTTCTTC. This translates into CASSVARSSGIDNEQFF. The full variable domain, in which reference TRBV9 and TRBJ2-1 provide the parts outside the CDR3, is DSGVTQTPKHLITATGQRVTLRCSPRSGDLSVYWYQQSLDQGLQFLIQYYNGEERAKGNILERFSAQQFPDLHSELNLSSLELGDSALYFCASSVARSSGIDNEQFFGPGTRLTVL.

J is TRBJ2-1 and V is TRBV29-1, with 7 bases lining up with TRBD2. J gave up 0 bases and V 4 bases, and 3 bases lay outside the gene matches. Germline V gene lookup returns CDR1 SQVTM and CDR2 ANQGSEA. The CDR3 has 14 residues. For the CDR3, the DNA is TGCAGCGTTGCAGCGGGGACCTCCTACAATGAGCAGTTCTTC. Translated: CSVAAGTSYNEQFF.